The clone carrying this TCR beta chain was seen ten or more times. What it binds is not known. Germline V gives CDR1 MDHEN, CDR2 SYDVKM. V was shortened by 2 bases and J by 5 bases, with 10 bases between the two germline ends. The CDR3 sequence is 14 residues long. This record belongs to a study of T cells in Graves' hyperthyroidism and ophthalmopathy. Using RNA transcripts as the source, TCR beta CDR3 regions were amplified. First-round RT-PCR of the TCR CDR3 relied on the HTBI primer set. TCRdb recomputed calls from the multiplex PCR reads with MiXCR, one row per CDR3 protein. Here the sample spans around 500,000 distinct CDR3 sequences, 16% being singletons. The study excluded patients with uncontrolled infection, other autoimmune disease, pregnancy or lactation. Each diagnosis was grounded in clinical symptoms, serum thyroxine and TRAb, thyroid ultrasound, and orbital computed tomography. Study-wide findings and caveats: In the blood, most expanded thyroid clonotypes above 0.001 appeared as well. From stable hyperthyroidism, ophthalmopathy was separated by a 13 V-J model.

The sequence was obtained from a woman aged 25-40 years with Graves' ophthalmopathy. The sequenced material came from blood. This chain uses TRBV28 with TRBJ1-5; no firm D call. The CDR3 loop reads CASSLRTDHQPQHF. CDR3 coding DNA: TGTGCCAGCAGTTTAAGAACAGACCATCAGCCCCAGCATTTT.